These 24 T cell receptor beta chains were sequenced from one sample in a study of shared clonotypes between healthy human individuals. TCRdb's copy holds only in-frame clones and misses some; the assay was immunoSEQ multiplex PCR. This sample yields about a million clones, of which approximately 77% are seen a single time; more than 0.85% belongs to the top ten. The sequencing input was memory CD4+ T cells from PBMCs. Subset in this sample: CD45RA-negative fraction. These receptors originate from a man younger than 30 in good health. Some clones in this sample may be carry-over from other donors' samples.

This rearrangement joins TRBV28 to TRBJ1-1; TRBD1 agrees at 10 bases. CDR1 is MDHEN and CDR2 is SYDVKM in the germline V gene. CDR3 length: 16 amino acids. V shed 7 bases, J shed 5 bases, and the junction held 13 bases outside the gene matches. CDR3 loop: CASNSIRDRGGTEAFF. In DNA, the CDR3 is TGTGCCAGCAACTCAATCCGGGACAGGGGAGGAACTGAAGCTTTCTTT.

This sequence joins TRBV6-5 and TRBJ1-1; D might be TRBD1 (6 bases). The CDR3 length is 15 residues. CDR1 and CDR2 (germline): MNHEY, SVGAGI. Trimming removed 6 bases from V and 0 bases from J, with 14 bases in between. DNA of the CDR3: TGTGCCAGCAGCCCACCAGGGGCCCTGAACACTGAAGCTTTCTTT. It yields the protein CASSPPGALNTEAFF.

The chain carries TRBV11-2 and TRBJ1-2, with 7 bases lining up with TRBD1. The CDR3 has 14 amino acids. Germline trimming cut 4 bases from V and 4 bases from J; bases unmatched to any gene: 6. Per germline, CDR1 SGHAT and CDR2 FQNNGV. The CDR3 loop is CASSSDRVGYGYTF. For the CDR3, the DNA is TGTGCCAGCAGCTCCGACAGGGTGGGCTATGGCTACACCTTC.

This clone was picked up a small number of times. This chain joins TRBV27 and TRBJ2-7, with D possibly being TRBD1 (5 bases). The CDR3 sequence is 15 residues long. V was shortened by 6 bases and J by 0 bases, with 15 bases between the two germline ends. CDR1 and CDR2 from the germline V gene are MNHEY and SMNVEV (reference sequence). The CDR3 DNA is TGTGCCAGCAGCCTAAAATGGGGCTACTCCTACGAGCAGTACTTC. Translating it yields CASSLKWGYSYEQYF.

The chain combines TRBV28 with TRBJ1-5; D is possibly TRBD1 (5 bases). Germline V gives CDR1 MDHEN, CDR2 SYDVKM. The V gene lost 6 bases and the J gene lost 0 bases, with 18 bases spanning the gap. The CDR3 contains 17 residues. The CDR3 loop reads CASSLERWGSSNQPQHF. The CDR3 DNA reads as TGTGCCAGCAGCCTAGAGAGGTGGGGGTCTAGCAATCAGCCCCAGCATTTT.

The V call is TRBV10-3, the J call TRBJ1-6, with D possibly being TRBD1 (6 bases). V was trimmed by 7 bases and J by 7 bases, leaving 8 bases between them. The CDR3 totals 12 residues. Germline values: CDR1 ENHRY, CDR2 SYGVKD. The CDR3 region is CAINTGNSPLHF. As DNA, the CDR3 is TGTGCCATCAACACAGGGAATTCACCCCTCCACTTT.

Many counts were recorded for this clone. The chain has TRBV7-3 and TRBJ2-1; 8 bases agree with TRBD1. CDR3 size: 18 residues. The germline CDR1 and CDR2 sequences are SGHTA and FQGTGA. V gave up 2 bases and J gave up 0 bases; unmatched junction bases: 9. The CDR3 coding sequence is TGTGCCAGCAGCTTACAATGGACAGGGCAAAGCTCCTACAATGAGCAGTTCTTC. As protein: CASSLQWTGQSSYNEQFF.

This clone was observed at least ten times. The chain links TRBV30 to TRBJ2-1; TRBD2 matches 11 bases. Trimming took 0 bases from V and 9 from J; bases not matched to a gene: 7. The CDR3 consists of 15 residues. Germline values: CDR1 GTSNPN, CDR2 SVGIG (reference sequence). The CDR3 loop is CAWSVLGTSGSEQFF. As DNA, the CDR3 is TGTGCCTGGAGTGTACTCGGGACTAGCGGATCTGAGCAGTTCTTC.

The CDR3 DNA is TGTGCCAGCAGCAACCAACCCGGGCCCAACTACGAGCAGTACTTC. Translating it yields CASSNQPGPNYEQYF. The chain uses TRBV5-4 and TRBJ2-7; D not certain. V was cut by 4 bases and J by 3 bases, with 17 bases left in between. In germline, CDR1 is SGHNT, CDR2 YYREEE (reference sequence). CDR3 length equals 15 residues.

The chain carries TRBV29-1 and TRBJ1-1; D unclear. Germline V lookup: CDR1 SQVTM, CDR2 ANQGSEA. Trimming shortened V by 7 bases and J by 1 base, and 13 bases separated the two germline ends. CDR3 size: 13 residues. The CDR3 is CSGTVGRNTEAFF. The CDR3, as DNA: TGCAGCGGGACGGTTGGGAGGAACACTGAAGCTTTCTTT.

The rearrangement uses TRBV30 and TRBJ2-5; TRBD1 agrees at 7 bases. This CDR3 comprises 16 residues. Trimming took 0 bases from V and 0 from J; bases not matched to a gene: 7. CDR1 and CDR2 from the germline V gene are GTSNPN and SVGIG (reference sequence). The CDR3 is CAWSVNLGTDQETQYF. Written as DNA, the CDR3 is TGTGCCTGGAGTGTAAACCTAGGGACAGACCAAGAGACCCAGTACTTC.

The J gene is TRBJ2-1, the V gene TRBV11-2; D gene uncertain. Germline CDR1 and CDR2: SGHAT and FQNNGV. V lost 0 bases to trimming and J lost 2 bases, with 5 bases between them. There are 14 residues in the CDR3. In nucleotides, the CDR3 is TGTGCCAGCAGCTTAGAACTTACCTACAATGAGCAGTTCTTC. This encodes CASSLELTYNEQFF.

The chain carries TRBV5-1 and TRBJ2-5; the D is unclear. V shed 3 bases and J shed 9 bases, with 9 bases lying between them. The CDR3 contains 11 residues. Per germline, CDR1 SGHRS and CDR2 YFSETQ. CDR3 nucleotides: TGCGCCAGCAGCTCCGATGGGGCCCAGTACTTC. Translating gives CASSSDGAQYF.

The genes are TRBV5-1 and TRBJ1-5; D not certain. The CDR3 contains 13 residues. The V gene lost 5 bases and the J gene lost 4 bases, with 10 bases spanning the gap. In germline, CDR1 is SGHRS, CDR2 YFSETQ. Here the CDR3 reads CASREQLNQPQHF. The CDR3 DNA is TGCGCCAGCAGGGAACAGCTAAATCAGCCCCAGCATTTT.

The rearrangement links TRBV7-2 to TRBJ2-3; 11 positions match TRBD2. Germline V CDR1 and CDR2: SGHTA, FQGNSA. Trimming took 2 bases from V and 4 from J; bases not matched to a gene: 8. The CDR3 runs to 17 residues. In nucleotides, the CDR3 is TGTGCCAGCAGCTTACGGCTAGCGGGGGGCCGCCCAGATACGCAGTATTTT. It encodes CASSLRLAGGRPDTQYF.

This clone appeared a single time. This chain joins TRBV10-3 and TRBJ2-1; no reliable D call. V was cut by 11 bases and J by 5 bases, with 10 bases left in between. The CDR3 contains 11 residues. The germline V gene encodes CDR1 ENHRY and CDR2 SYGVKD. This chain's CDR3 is CAVTRHNEQFF. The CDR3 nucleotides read TGTGCCGTCACACGGCACAATGAGCAGTTCTTC.

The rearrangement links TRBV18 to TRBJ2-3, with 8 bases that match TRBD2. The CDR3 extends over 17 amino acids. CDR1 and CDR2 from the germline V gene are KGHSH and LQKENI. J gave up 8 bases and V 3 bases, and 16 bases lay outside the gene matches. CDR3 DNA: TGTGCCAGCTCACCGTCTAGCGGGCTCCTGGAAGGGGGTACGCAGTATTTT. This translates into CASSPSSGLLEGGTQYF.

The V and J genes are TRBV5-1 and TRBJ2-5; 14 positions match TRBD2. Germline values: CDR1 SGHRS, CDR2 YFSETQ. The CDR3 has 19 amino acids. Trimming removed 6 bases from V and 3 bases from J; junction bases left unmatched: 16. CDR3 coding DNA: TGCGCCAGCACCACCGGGACTAGCGGGAGCAAGTGGCAAGAAGAGACCCAGTACTTC. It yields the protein CASTTGTSGSKWQEETQYF.

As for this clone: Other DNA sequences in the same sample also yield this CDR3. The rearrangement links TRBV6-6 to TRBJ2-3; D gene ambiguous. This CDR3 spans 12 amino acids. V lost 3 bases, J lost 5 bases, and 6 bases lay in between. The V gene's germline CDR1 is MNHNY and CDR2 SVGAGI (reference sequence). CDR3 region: CASSYVGDTQYF. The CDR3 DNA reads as TGTGCCAGCAGTTATGTGGGAGATACGCAGTATTTT.

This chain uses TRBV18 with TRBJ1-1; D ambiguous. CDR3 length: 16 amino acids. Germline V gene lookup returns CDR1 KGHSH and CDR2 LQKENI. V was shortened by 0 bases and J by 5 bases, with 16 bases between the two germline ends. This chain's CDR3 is CASSPPRSSGDTEAFF. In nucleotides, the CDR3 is TGTGCCAGCTCACCACCGCGCTCCTCAGGAGATACTGAAGCTTTCTTT. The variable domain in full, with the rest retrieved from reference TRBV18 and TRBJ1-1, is NAGVMQNPRHLVRRRGQEARLRCSPMKGHSHVYWYRQLPEEGLKFMVYLQKENIIDESGMPKERFSAEFPKEGPSILRIQQVVRGDSAAYFCASSPPRSSGDTEAFFGQGTRLTVV.

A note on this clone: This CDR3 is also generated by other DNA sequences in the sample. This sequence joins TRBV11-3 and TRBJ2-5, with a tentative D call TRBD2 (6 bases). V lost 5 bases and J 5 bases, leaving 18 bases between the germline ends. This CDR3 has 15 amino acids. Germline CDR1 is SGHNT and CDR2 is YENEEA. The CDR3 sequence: CASSPSGGEEETQYF. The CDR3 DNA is TGTGCCAGCAGCCCTAGTGGCGGGGAGGAGGAGACCCAGTACTTC.

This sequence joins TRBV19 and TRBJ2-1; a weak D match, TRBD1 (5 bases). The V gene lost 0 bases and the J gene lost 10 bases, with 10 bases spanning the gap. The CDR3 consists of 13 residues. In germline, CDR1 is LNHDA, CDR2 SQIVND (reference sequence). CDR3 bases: TGTGCCAGTAGTATAGAGGCGGCAGGGGAGCAGTTCTTC. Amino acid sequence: CASSIEAAGEQFF. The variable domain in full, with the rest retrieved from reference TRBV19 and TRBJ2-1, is DGGITQSPKYLFRKEGQNVTLSCEQNLNHDAMYWYRQDPGQGLRLIYYSQIVNDFQKGDIAEGYSVSREKKESFPLTVTSAQKNPTAFYLCASSIEAAGEQFFGPGTRLTVL.

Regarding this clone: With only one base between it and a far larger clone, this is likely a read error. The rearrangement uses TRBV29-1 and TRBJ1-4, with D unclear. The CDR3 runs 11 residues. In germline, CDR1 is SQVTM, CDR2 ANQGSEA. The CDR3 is CNYALNEKLFF. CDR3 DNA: TGCAACTACGCCCTAAATGAAAAACTGTTTTTT.

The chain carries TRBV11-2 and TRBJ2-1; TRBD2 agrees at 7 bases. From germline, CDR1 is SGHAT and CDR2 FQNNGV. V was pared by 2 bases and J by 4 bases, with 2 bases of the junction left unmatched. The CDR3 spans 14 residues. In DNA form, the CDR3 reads TGTGCCAGCAGCTTAACAGCGGGATACAATGAGCAGTTCTTC. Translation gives CASSLTAGYNEQFF. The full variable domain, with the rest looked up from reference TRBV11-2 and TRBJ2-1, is EAGVAQSPRYKIIEKRQSVAFWCNPISGHATLYWYQQILGQGPKLLIQFQNNGVVDDSQLPKDRFSAERLKGVDSTLKIQPAKLEDSAVYLCASSLTAGYNEQFFGPGTRLTVL.